What follows are 21 T cell receptor beta chains derived from one specimen sequenced in a study of blood T cells in healthy people across ages. Alongside a J-beta primer mix, a sample-barcoded 5' primer served in a second PCR lasting about 7 to 11 cycles. One entry per CDR3 protein results from TCRdb running MiXCR on the 5' RACE reads. This table holds roughly 1 million distinct CDR3 sequences, about 25% found once. These data were also reused for a study on T cells of mothers and their children.

Sequencing was done on a sample of blood. The receptors shown here come from a girl between 2 and 10 years old in good health.

V usage is TRBV7-9 and J usage is TRBJ2-7; tentative D call: TRBD2 (5 bases). The CDR3 is made up of 19 amino acids. Trimming removed 5 bases at V and 3 bases at J, with 29 bases between. Germline V gene lookup returns CDR1 SEHNR and CDR2 FQNEAQ (reference sequence). CDR3 amino acids: CASSPHFSEGLVLFYEQYF. The CDR3 bases are TGTGCCAGCAGCCCTCATTTCTCGGAAGGACTCGTCCTATTCTACGAGCAGTACTTC.

This clonotype was observed a few times. The chain carries TRBV11-2 and TRBJ1-1; D perhaps matches TRBD1 (5 bases). Trimming pared 4 bases from V and 4 bases from J, leaving 13 bases between. The germline gives CDR1 SGHAT, CDR2 FQNNGV. The CDR3 spans 14 residues. CDR3 in amino acids: CASSSTRDGTEAFF. The CDR3 region has the DNA TGTGCCAGCAGCTCTACCAGGGACGGCACTGAAGCTTTCTTT.

V gene TRBV25-1 combines with J gene TRBJ2-7, with 11 bases aligning to TRBD2. Germline loops: CDR1 MGHDK, CDR2 SYGVNS. The V segment lost 4 bases and the J segment 1 base; nucleotides outside the gene matches: 0. The CDR3 consists of 14 residues. CDR3 amino acids: CASSASGRSYEQYF. For the CDR3, the DNA is TGTGCCAGCAGTGCTAGCGGGAGGTCCTACGAGCAGTACTTC.

In this sample, this clonotype turned up a few times. The rearrangement joins TRBV29-1 to TRBJ2-5, with D maybe TRBD2 (6 bases). The ends were cut back, 7 bases at V and 4 bases at J, with 16 bases in the middle. This CDR3 spans 13 amino acids. CDR1 SQVTM and CDR2 ANQGSEA come from the germline V gene. The CDR3 protein is CSAPMGGRETQYF. CDR3 DNA sequence: TGCAGCGCCCCTATGGGGGGACGAGAGACCCAGTACTTC. Full variable domain (outside the CDR3, taken from reference TRBV29-1 and TRBJ2-5): SAVISQKPSRDICQRGTSLTIQCQVDSQVTMMFWYRQQPGQSLTLIATANQGSEATYESGFVIDKFPISRPNLTFSTLTVSNMSPEDSSIYLCSAPMGGRETQYFGPGTRLLVL.

The chain employs TRBV29-1 and TRBJ2-5; the match to TRBD2 covers 7 bases. The better agreement between TRBJ2-1 and the DNA end casts doubt on the J call. The CDR3 covers 14 residues. Germline V gene sequence: CDR1 SQVTM, CDR2 ANQGSEA. CDR3 sequence: CSVDPLGTTNEQFF. Written as DNA, the CDR3 is TGCAGCGTTGATCCCCTGGGGACTACCAATGAGCAGTTCTTC.

This clonotype was detected only a few times. One junction end does not reproduce the germline sequence, and a read error may be involved. The V call is TRBV10-3, the J call TRBJ2-5; tentatively, D is TRBD1 or TRBD2 (7 bases each). The germline V gene encodes CDR1 ENHRY and CDR2 SYGVKD. The CDR3 consists of 13 residues. CDR3 sequence (DNA): TGTGCCGCAGGGGGGGAAGTAGAAAGTAAAGAGTTCTTC. Its translation is CAAGGEVESKEFF.

This chain uses TRBV20-1 with TRBJ2-7; 10 nucleotides align to TRBD1. The germline gives CDR1 DFQATT, CDR2 SNEGSKA (reference sequence). The CDR3 totals 13 residues. The V and J ends lost 7 bases and 5 bases, in that order; junction bases with no gene match: 8. This CDR3 reads CSGTGTGVNEQYF. The CDR3 DNA sequence: TGCAGTGGAACCGGGACAGGGGTCAACGAGCAGTACTTC.

The J gene is TRBJ1-1, the V gene TRBV4-3; D may be TRBD1 (6 bases). The CDR3 contains 15 residues. V lost 0 bases and J lost 6, with 14 bases in between. Germline V gene sequence: CDR1 LGHNA, CDR2 YSLEER. The CDR3 reads CASSQESSGASEAFF. The CDR3 nucleotides are TGCGCCAGCAGCCAAGAGAGTTCAGGGGCCTCTGAAGCTTTCTTT.

This sequence joins TRBV4-1 and TRBJ1-1; the D gene is possibly TRBD1 (5 bases). V was pared by 0 bases and J by 6 bases, with 11 bases between. The CDR3 sequence is 14 residues long. CDR1 and CDR2 from the germline V gene are MGHRA and YSYEKL. The CDR3 bases are TGCGCCAGCAGCCAAGATCCCAGGGAGGCTGAAGCTTTCTTT. Its protein product is CASSQDPREAEAFF.

This clonotype was seen a few times. The J gene is TRBJ1-2, the V gene TRBV4-1; D is unresolved. V was trimmed by 0 bases and J by 4 bases, leaving 12 bases between them. Germline V lookup: CDR1 MGHRA, CDR2 YSYEKL. The CDR3 runs 15 residues. CDR3 in amino acids: CASSQDRMDSYGYTF. The CDR3, as DNA: TGCGCCAGCAGCCAAGACCGCATGGACTCCTATGGCTACACCTTC.

This clonotype has more than one count but fewer than ten. The chain uses TRBV9 and TRBJ2-3, with D perhaps matching TRBD1 (6 bases). CDR3 size: 13 residues. The germline V and J ends were trimmed by 3 bases and 5 bases, with 10 bases remaining between them. The germline V gene has CDR1 SGDLS and CDR2 YYNGEE. The CDR3 protein is CASSGIQGDTQYF. For the CDR3, the DNA is TGTGCCAGCAGCGGAATACAGGGAGATACGCAGTATTTT.

V usage is TRBV12-3 or TRBV12-4 and J usage is TRBJ2-7; D gene uncertain. There are 12 residues in the CDR3. Trimming cost V 3 bases and J 6 bases, with 9 bases left between them. The CDR3 sequence: CASSFRVGEQYF. CDR3 nucleotides: TGTGCCAGCAGTTTTCGCGTGGGCGAGCAGTACTTC.

The chain joins TRBV5-1 to TRBJ2-4; D possibly corresponds to TRBD2 (6 bases). Between the trimmed V and J ends, which lost 5 bases and 6 bases, there was a span of 12 bases. The V gene's germline CDR1 is SGHRS and CDR2 YFSETQ. This CDR3 has 13 amino acids. The CDR3 sequence is CASRSAGGNIQYF. CDR3 nucleotides: TGCGCCAGCAGATCCGCCGGGGGAAACATTCAGTACTTC.

The chain's CDR3 is CASSLVHPGNYGYTF. CDR3 DNA: TGTGCCAGCAGCTTAGTCCATCCAGGGAACTATGGCTACACCTTC. The J gene is TRBJ1-2, the V gene TRBV7-2, with D tentatively TRBD1 (5 bases). The CDR3 spans 15 residues. In germline, CDR1 is SGHTA, CDR2 FQGNSA. V lost 1 base and J lost 2, with 11 bases in between.

V and J are TRBV5-1 and TRBJ2-5, with 7 positions matching TRBD2. Matching the DNA end better, TRBJ2-7 makes the J call doubtful. Germline CDR1 reads SGHRS; CDR2 reads YFSETQ. The CDR3 sequence is 14 residues long. The CDR3 bases are TGCGCCAGCAGCTTGCGGCGGGAGTCCTACGAGCAGTACTTC. It yields the protein CASSLRRESYEQYF.

J is TRBJ2-5 and V is TRBV12-3 or TRBV12-4; 9 bases match TRBD2. V lost 8 bases to trimming and J lost 3 bases; unmatched junction nucleotides: 13. The CDR3 is made up of 16 amino acids. CDR3 in amino acids: CASSNPASGIKETQYF. CDR3 nucleotides: TGTGCCAGCTCCAACCCGGCTAGCGGGATAAAAGAGACCCAGTACTTC.

J is TRBJ2-5 and V is TRBV7-3; D gene uncertain. Matching the DNA end better, TRBJ2-1 makes the J call doubtful. Germline CDR1 SGHTA, CDR2 FQGTGA. The CDR3 runs 8 residues. CDR3 protein: CASSLQFF. CDR3 bases: TGTGCCAGCAGCTTACAGTTCTTC.

V is TRBV6-6 and J is TRBJ2-1; 9 bases match TRBD2. Looked up from germline, CDR1 is MNHNY and CDR2 is SVGAGI (reference sequence). This CDR3 region has 16 residues. V trimming: 6 bases; J trimming: 0 bases; junction bases outside the gene matches: 6. As DNA, the CDR3 is TGTGCCAGCAGATCCAATAGCGGGAGCTCCTACAATGAGCAGTTCTTC. Amino acid sequence: CASRSNSGSSYNEQFF.

This clonotype was detected a few times. The gene calls are TRBV5-1 and TRBJ2-3; no definite D call. The CDR3 contains 16 residues. Deletions cut 0 bases from V and 2 bases from J, with 13 bases between. Germline V gene sequence: CDR1 SGHRS, CDR2 YFSETQ. This chain's CDR3 is CASSLGNLDLTDTQYF. CDR3 coding DNA: TGCGCCAGCAGCTTGGGAAACTTAGACCTCACAGATACGCAGTATTTT. The variable domain in full, completed from reference TRBV5-1 and TRBJ2-3, reads KAGVTQTPRYLIKTRGQQVTLSCSPISGHRSVSWYQQTPGQGLQFLFEYFSETQRNKGNFPGRFSGRQFSNSRSEMNVSTLELGDSALYLCASSLGNLDLTDTQYFGPGTRLTVL.

This clonotype was counted between two and nine times. The chain employs TRBV7-2 and TRBJ1-3, with 7 bases aligning to TRBD1. Germline assignment: CDR1 SGHTA and CDR2 FQGNSA. The CDR3 contains 14 residues. After removal of 3 bases from V and 3 bases from J, the junction contained 2 bases not matched to a gene. CDR3 amino acids: CASSFQGDGNTIYF. The CDR3 coding sequence is TGTGCCAGCAGCTTCCAGGGGGATGGAAACACCATATATTTT.

This chain connects TRBV7-3 to TRBJ2-7, with D possibly TRBD1 on 5 matching bases. The CDR3 consists of 14 residues. V dropped 5 bases and J dropped 2 bases, with 13 bases sitting between them. Germline CDR1 is SGHTA and CDR2 is FQGTGA. This CDR3 reads CASSPRQRPYEQYF. The CDR3 DNA reads TGTGCCAGCAGCCCAAGACAGAGACCCTACGAGCAGTACTTC.